This is a list of T cell receptor beta chains from one sample in a study of shared clonotypes between healthy human individuals. Only in-frame clones appear in the TCRdb table, and some are missing; sequencing was by immunoSEQ multiplex PCR. The table records 1.5 million to 2.5 million clones, over 85% of them present only once. The specimen was naive CD8+ T cells sorted from blood. Every receptor here comes from a man aged 18 to 29 in good health. Each CDR3 is given with its conserved first and last residue. Fields, in order: J gene, V gene, CDR3 length, clone size, D gene, CDR3 protein, CDR3 DNA. The D gene is left open where the match is weak. Clone sizes are given selectively: once, few, many, or a class where the clone is expanded.

J gene: TRBJ2-1; V gene: TRBV7-6; CDR3 length: 16; clone size: NA; D gene: TRBD2; CDR3 protein: CASSLETSGGADEQFF; CDR3 DNA: TGTGCCAGCAGCTTGGAGACTAGCGGGGGGGCCGATGAGCAGTTCTTC
J gene: TRBJ2-2; V gene: TRBV25-1; CDR3 length: 12; clone size: NA; D gene: TRBD1; CDR3 protein: CASRTGSGELFF; CDR3 DNA: TGTGCCAGCAGGACAGGGTCCGGGGAGCTGTTTTTT
J gene: TRBJ2-6; V gene: TRBV4-1; CDR3 length: 17; clone size: NA; D gene: NA; CDR3 protein: CASSQVPLSDWANVLTF; CDR3 DNA: TGCGCCAGCAGCCAAGTTCCTCTCTCTGACTGGGCCAACGTCCTGACTTTC
J gene: TRBJ1-2; V gene: TRBV29-1; CDR3 length: 14; clone size: NA; D gene: TRBD1; CDR3 protein: CSVGGQETNYGYTF; CDR3 DNA: TGCAGCGTTGGGGGACAGGAGACTAACTATGGCTACACCTTC
J gene: TRBJ1-1; V gene: TRBV2; CDR3 length: 13; clone size: NA; D gene: NA; CDR3 protein: CASSDYQGTEAFF; CDR3 DNA: TGTGCCAGCAGTGACTACCAGGGAACTGAAGCTTTCTTT
J gene: TRBJ1-2; V gene: TRBV29-1; CDR3 length: 11; clone size: NA; D gene: NA; CDR3 protein: CSVRSPDGYTF; CDR3 DNA: TGCAGCGTTCGATCCCCAGATGGCTACACCTTC
J gene: TRBJ2-7; V gene: TRBV30; CDR3 length: 13; clone size: NA; D gene: NA; CDR3 protein: CAWSWETGNEQYF; CDR3 DNA: TGTGCCTGGAGTTGGGAAACAGGGAACGAGCAGTACTTC
J gene: TRBJ1-1; V gene: TRBV9; CDR3 length: 15; clone size: NA; D gene: NA; CDR3 protein: CASSGSAFGNTEAFF; CDR3 DNA: TGTGCCAGCAGCGGGTCGGCCTTCGGGAACACTGAAGCTTTCTTT
J gene: TRBJ2-1; V gene: TRBV6-5; CDR3 length: 16; clone size: NA; D gene: TRBD2; CDR3 protein: CASSYLTSGEYNEQFF; CDR3 DNA: TGTGCCAGCAGTTACCTGACTAGCGGGGAATACAATGAGCAGTTCTTC
J gene: TRBJ2-7; V gene: TRBV7-9; CDR3 length: 15; clone size: NA; D gene: TRBD2; CDR3 protein: CASSLTGTREDEQYF; CDR3 DNA: TGTGCCAGCAGCTTAACCGGGACTAGAGAGGACGAGCAGTACTTC
J gene: TRBJ2-5; V gene: TRBV27; CDR3 length: 14; clone size: NA; D gene: NA; CDR3 protein: CASSLVRGAETQYF; CDR3 DNA: TGTGCCAGCAGTTTGGTCAGGGGGGCCGAGACCCAGTACTTC
J gene: TRBJ1-1; V gene: TRBV7-9; CDR3 length: 11; clone size: NA; D gene: NA; CDR3 protein: CASREDTEAFF; CDR3 DNA: TGTGCCAGCCGAGAGGACACTGAAGCTTTCTTT
J gene: TRBJ1-6; V gene: TRBV14; CDR3 length: 17; clone size: NA; D gene: TRBD1; CDR3 protein: CASSQGTAYSYNSPLHF; CDR3 DNA: TGTGCCAGCAGCCAGGGGACAGCCTACTCCTATAATTCACCCCTCCACTTT
J gene: TRBJ2-1; V gene: TRBV4-1; CDR3 length: 15; clone size: NA; D gene: NA; CDR3 protein: CASSHVVPRNNEQFF; CDR3 DNA: TGCGCCAGCAGCCACGTCGTCCCCCGTAACAATGAGCAGTTCTTC
J gene: TRBJ2-3; V gene: TRBV5-1; CDR3 length: 15; clone size: once; D gene: TRBD2; CDR3 protein: CASSPRGGSTDTQYF; CDR3 DNA: TGCGCCAGCAGCCCCCGGGGAGGGAGCACAGATACGCAGTATTTT
J gene: TRBJ2-7; V gene: TRBV7-9; CDR3 length: 13; clone size: NA; D gene: NA; CDR3 protein: CASSLAGSYEQYF; CDR3 DNA: TGTGCCAGCAGCTTAGCAGGCTCCTACGAGCAGTACTTC
J gene: TRBJ1-2; V gene: TRBV25-1; CDR3 length: 12; clone size: NA; D gene: NA; CDR3 protein: CAMGGGRYGYTF; CDR3 DNA: TGTGCCATGGGGGGGGGACGCTATGGCTACACCTTC
J gene: TRBJ1-2; V gene: TRBV27; CDR3 length: 13; clone size: NA; D gene: NA; CDR3 protein: CASSLDSDYGYTF; CDR3 DNA: TGTGCCAGCAGTTTAGACTCTGACTATGGCTACACCTTC
J gene: TRBJ2-5; V gene: TRBV2; CDR3 length: 17; clone size: NA; D gene: NA; CDR3 protein: CARTSDQGGSFGETQYF; CDR3 DNA: TGTGCCAGGACATCCGACCAGGGGGGCTCTTTCGGGGAGACCCAGTACTTC
J gene: TRBJ2-6; V gene: TRBV19; CDR3 length: 16; clone size: NA; D gene: NA; CDR3 protein: CASSKGLPSGANVLTF; CDR3 DNA: TGTGCCAGTAGTAAAGGACTGCCCTCTGGGGCCAACGTCCTGACTTTC